Following are 9 T cell receptor beta chains from one sample sequenced in a study of blood T cells in healthy people across ages. For the second PCR, which ran for about 6 to 11 cycles, a sample-barcoded 5' primer and a J-beta primer mix were used. TCRdb reprocessed the 5' RACE reads with MiXCR, giving one entry per CDR3 protein. The sample includes roughly 680,000 distinct CDR3 sequences, under 25% of them seen just once. The sequenced sample was blood. The origin of the receptors is a man between 65 and 79 years old in good health.

This clonotype has more than one count but fewer than ten. This chain joins TRBV12-5 and TRBJ1-1, with 12 bases identical to TRBD1. This CDR3 spans 16 amino acids. Germline values: CDR1 LGHNT, CDR2 FRNRAP. The J segment lost 3 bases and the V segment lost 5 bases, leaving 7 bases of the junction unmatched. This chain's CDR3 is CASGRDRGRGDTEAFF. The CDR3 DNA reads as TGTGCTAGTGGTCGGGACAGGGGGCGGGGGGACACTGAAGCTTTCTTT.

This clonotype was seen only a few times. One base away lies a much larger clone, so this may be a sequencing read error. The genes are TRBV7-9 and TRBJ2-1; D is ambiguous. Germline CDR1 is SEHNR and CDR2 is FQNEAQ (reference sequence). The CDR3 consists of 10 residues. The CDR3 DNA reads TGTGCCAGCAGTTACAATGAGCGGTTCTTC. Translating gives CASSYNERFF.

The chain uses TRBV6-1 and TRBJ1-1, with D possibly TRBD1 on 5 matching bases. Germline V CDR1 and CDR2: MNHNS, SASEGT. V dropped 4 bases and J dropped 6 bases, with 18 bases sitting between them. CDR3 length: 15 residues. CDR3 sequence: CASSAPGRGGAEAFF. The CDR3 nucleotides are TGTGCCAGCAGTGCTCCGGGACGGGGGGGAGCTGAAGCTTTCTTT.

This clonotype showed up just once. This CDR3 reads CASSSGRAQYTIYF. The CDR3 nucleotides read TGTGCCAGCAGTTCCGGACGGGCCCAGTACACCATATATTTT. V is TRBV12-3 or TRBV12-4 and J is TRBJ1-3; D not resolved. The CDR3 runs 14 residues. V was trimmed by 4 bases and J by 8 bases, leaving 15 bases between them.

The chain recombines TRBV2 with TRBJ2-7; D remains ambiguous. This CDR3 has 13 amino acids. Trimming left V 3 bases short and J 4 bases short, with 10 bases between. Germline CDR1 is SNHLY and CDR2 is FYNNEI. The CDR3 loop is CASSDVPVYEQYF. The CDR3 DNA follows: TGTGCCAGCAGTGACGTACCTGTGTACGAGCAGTACTTC.

This clonotype was counted many times. The chain has TRBV12-3 or TRBV12-4 and TRBJ2-5; D gene ambiguous. The CDR3 length is 13 residues. V lost 5 bases, J lost 4 bases, and 11 bases lay in between. As DNA, the CDR3 is TGTGCCAGCAGTCGATCTGGCGGAGAGACCCAGTACTTC. It translates to CASSRSGGETQYF.

The chain uses TRBV28 and TRBJ2-5; D call uncertain. The J call may be incorrect, as the DNA end agrees better with TRBJ2-7. Germline values: CDR1 MDHEN, CDR2 SYDVKM. The CDR3 is 12 amino acids. In DNA form, the CDR3 reads TGTGCCAGCAGTTTATTCCTCAACGAGCAGTACTTC. It specifies CASSLFLNEQYF.

This clonotype turned up a few times. The chain recombines TRBV12-3 or TRBV12-4 with TRBJ2-3; no reliable D call. Trimming pared 6 bases from V and 5 bases from J, leaving 9 bases between. The CDR3 consists of 12 residues. The CDR3 reads CASSPVIDTQYF. Written as DNA, the CDR3 is TGTGCCAGCAGCCCAGTCATAGATACGCAGTATTTT.

This clonotype was picked up many times. The rearrangement links TRBV24-1 to TRBJ2-1, with D possibly being TRBD2 (6 bases). Trimming removed 9 bases from V and 5 bases from J, with 19 bases in between. The CDR3 has 15 amino acids. CDR1 is KGHDR, CDR2 SFDVKD, per germline. The CDR3: CATASGTGLNNEQFF. The CDR3 DNA sequence: TGTGCCACCGCATCCGGGACTGGGCTAAACAATGAGCAGTTCTTC.